A selection of T cell receptor beta chains follows, all from one sample in a study of T-cell reconstitution after alpha-beta-depleted transplantation in children. TCRdb re-analysed the PCR reads in MiXCR, keeping a single row per CDR3 protein. The sample holds some 400,000 distinct CDR3 sequences; approximately 20% are singletons and the top ten take 3% to 4.5%. Specimen: PBMCs from the stem cell graft donor, collected from the stem cell graft. These receptors all stem from a human donor who donated a stem cell graft to a child with acute myeloid leukemia. CDR3s include the opening cysteine and the closing phenylalanine or tryptophan. D genes are given only for firm matches. Size tells how often a clone was seen (once, few, many) or the class of an expanded clone, and some rows leave it out.

>TRBV6-5|TRBJ2-7|TRBD1|-
CASSYSRGGTGAYEQYF
TGTGCCAGCAGTTACTCGAGAGGGGGGACAGGGGCCTACGAGCAGTACTTC
>TRBV29-1|TRBJ2-5|-|-
CSVAEFQETQYF
TGCAGCGTTGCGGAGTTCCAAGAGACCCAGTACTTC
>TRBV12-3/TRBV12-4|TRBJ2-1|TRBD1|-
CASSGTGRVNEQFF
TGTGCCAGCAGTGGGACAGGGAGGGTCAATGAGCAGTTCTTC
>TRBV29-1|TRBJ2-2|-|-
CSADLGGHTGELFF
TGCAGCGCTGATCTGGGGGGACACACCGGGGAGCTGTTTTTT
>TRBV6-6|TRBJ2-1|-|-
CASGGLYNEQFF
TGTGCCAGCGGTGGACTCTACAATGAGCAGTTCTTC
>TRBV6-1|TRBJ2-3|-|few
CASSILGNTDTQYF
TGTGCCAGCAGTATCCTAGGGAACACAGATACGCAGTATTTT
>TRBV7-3|TRBJ2-7|TRBD2|few
CASSQGTSGSEQYF
TGTGCCAGCAGCCAAGGGACTAGCGGGAGCGAGCAGTACTTC
>TRBV5-1|TRBJ2-7|-|-
CASRRDDSYEQYF
TGCGCCAGCAGGAGGGACGACTCCTACGAGCAGTACTTC
>TRBV12-3/TRBV12-4|TRBJ2-1|TRBD1|few
CASTQGQGAYNEQFF
TGTGCCAGCACCCAGGGACAGGGGGCTTACAATGAGCAGTTCTTC
>TRBV29-1|TRBJ2-5|-|many
CSVGPGVQETQYF
TGCAGCGTTGGACCGGGCGTCCAAGAGACCCAGTACTTC
>TRBV20-1|TRBJ2-3|TRBD2|-
CSAAGTSQADTQYF
TGCAGTGCAGCCGGGACTAGTCAGGCAGATACGCAGTATTTT
>TRBV4-1|TRBJ2-1|TRBD2|-
CASSQTPSGTSFYEQFF
TGCGCCAGCAGCCAAACACCTTCCGGGACTAGTTTCTATGAGCAGTTCTTC
>TRBV4-2|TRBJ2-2|-|-
CASSPIVANTGELFF
TGTGCCAGCAGCCCAATCGTGGCTAACACCGGGGAGCTGTTTTTT
>TRBV25-1|TRBJ1-4|TRBD1|-
CATSTGVSTNEKLFF
TGTGCCACCAGTACAGGGGTTTCAACTAATGAAAAACTGTTTTTT
>TRBV4-1|TRBJ2-3|-|-
CASSQGLNTQYF
TGCGCCAGCAGCCAAGGTCTGAATACGCAGTATTTT
>TRBV20-1|TRBJ2-1|TRBD2|-
CSASQGGPPNEQFF
TGCAGTGCTAGTCAGGGAGGGCCGCCGAATGAGCAGTTCTTC
>TRBV20-1|TRBJ2-6|-|many
CSAAQGSGSGANVLTF
TGCAGTGCTGCCCAAGGGTCGGGGTCTGGGGCCAACGTCCTGACTTTC
>TRBV5-1|TRBJ2-7|TRBD2|few
CASSPLPSGRLYEQYF
TGCGCCAGCAGCCCGCTACCTAGCGGGAGGCTCTACGAGCAGTACTTC
>TRBV14|TRBJ2-7|TRBD1|many
CASSFLGGQAYEQYF
TGTGCCAGCAGCTTTCTAGGTGGACAGGCCTACGAGCAGTACTTC
>TRBV20-1|TRBJ2-1|-|-
CSARGLGRGWNEQFF
TGCAGTGCTAGGGGGCTCGGGCGAGGGTGGAATGAGCAGTTCTTC
>TRBV29-1|TRBJ2-5|TRBD2|many
CSVLAAQETQYF
TGCAGCGTACTAGCGGCGCAAGAGACCCAGTACTTC
>TRBV5-4|TRBJ2-1|-|many
CASSQSSSSVEQFF
TGTGCCAGCAGCCAGTCCTCCTCTAGCGTTGAGCAGTTCTTC
>TRBV7-2|TRBJ2-7|-|-
CASSLDSHEQYF
TGTGCCAGCAGCTTAGACTCCCACGAGCAGTACTTC
>TRBV29-1|TRBJ2-1|TRBD2|-
CSVGGLARNEQFF
TGCAGCGTTGGGGGACTAGCTCGCAATGAGCAGTTCTTC
>TRBV29-1|TRBJ2-1|TRBD2|many
CSGLAGGNEQFF
TGCAGCGGACTAGCGGGAGGGAATGAGCAGTTCTTC
>TRBV20-1|TRBJ2-3|TRBD2|-
CSAILAGGVTDTQYF
TGCAGTGCTATCCTGGCGGGAGGGGTGACAGATACGCAGTATTTT
>TRBV28|TRBJ2-4|TRBD2|-
CASRSPLAGRKNIQYF
TGTGCCAGCAGGTCCCCCCTAGCGGGACGAAAAAACATTCAGTACTTC
>TRBV20-1|TRBJ2-1|-|few
CSARDRWDNEQFF
TGCAGTGCTAGAGATCGCTGGGACAATGAGCAGTTCTTC
>TRBV20-1|TRBJ2-1|TRBD2|few
CSAREGLAGGYNEQFF
TGCAGTGCAAGAGAGGGACTAGCGGGAGGGTACAATGAGCAGTTCTTC
>TRBV11-2|TRBJ2-7|-|-
CASNINGAYEQYF
TGTGCCAGCAACATTAACGGGGCCTACGAGCAGTACTTC
>TRBV24-1|TRBJ2-5|TRBD2|many
CATSDPGTSGNQETQYF
TGTGCCACCAGTGACCCTGGGACTAGCGGAAACCAAGAGACCCAGTACTTC
>TRBV6-5|TRBJ2-5|-|few
CASSYSPVPGETQYF
TGTGCCAGCAGTTACTCACCTGTCCCCGGGGAGACCCAGTACTTC
>TRBV29-1|TRBJ1-1|-|many
CSVQGMNTEAFF
TGCAGCGTTCAGGGGATGAACACTGAAGCTTTCTTT
>TRBV7-3|TRBJ2-1|-|-
CASSSDSGDYNEQFF
TGTGCCAGCAGCTCAGACAGCGGAGATTACAATGAGCAGTTCTTC
>TRBV6-2/TRBV6-3|TRBJ2-7|-|once
CASSYQGGEQYF
TGTGCCAGCAGTTACCAGGGGGGAGAGCAGTACTTC
>TRBV6-2/TRBV6-3|TRBJ2-1|TRBD2|few
CASSSGGLAGGTIPNEQFF
TGTGCCAGCAGTTCGGGGGGACTAGCGGGAGGAACCATCCCCAATGAGCAGTTCTTC
>TRBV5-4|TRBJ1-1|-|many
CASSLAGGGLPTEAFF
TGTGCCAGCAGCTTGGCCGGGGGCGGTCTTCCCACTGAAGCTTTCTTT
>TRBV12-3/TRBV12-4|TRBJ2-3|TRBD1|few
CASRRTGDNTDTQYF
TGTGCCAGCAGGCGGACAGGGGACAACACAGATACGCAGTATTTT